This T cell receptor beta chain comes out of a study of blood T cell repertoires in COVID-19. Study context: Donors in the United States, Italy and Spain gave samples during acute or convalescent COVID-19.

In the original processing: Estimated nucleated cell counts came from reference gene primer amplification. Sequenced by immunoSEQ multiplex PCR; TCRdb stores in-frame clones only, minus some. V and J calls and clone size are copied from that table; D and trimming were computed from the DNA. Counted here are approximately 190,000 clones, under 85% occurring once; the ten biggest clones make up under 7.5%. Trimming shortened V by 5 bases and J by 3 bases, and 13 bases separated the two germline ends. This CDR3 comprises 14 residues. Germline lookup yields CDR1 SQVTM and CDR2 ANQGSEA. The TCR comes from a woman between 35 and 50 years old with acute or convalescent COVID-19. The chain employs TRBV29-1 and TRBJ2-2; possible D gene TRBD2, 6 bases. The sample comprised peripheral blood. The CDR3 reads CSVRWRGDTGELFF. The CDR3 region has the DNA TGCAGCGTTAGGTGGAGGGGCGACACCGGGGAGCTGTTTTTT.